Below are 20 T cell receptor beta chains sequenced from a single sample in a study of blood T cells in healthy people across ages. Combining a sample-barcoded 5' primer with a J-beta primer mix, a second PCR ran for about 6 to 11 cycles. Using its own MiXCR run on the 5' RACE reads, TCRdb lists one record per CDR3 protein. This table has about 730,000 distinct CDR3 sequences, roughly two fifths appearing once. Source material: blood. The receptors were sampled from a woman aged 60-70 years in good health.

The chain links TRBV29-1 to TRBJ1-1, with D possibly being TRBD1 (6 bases). V was trimmed by 3 bases and J by 8 bases, leaving 16 bases between them. The CDR3 totals 13 residues. In germline, CDR1 is SQVTM, CDR2 ANQGSEA. This chain's CDR3 is CSVEGRTALEAFF. The CDR3 nucleotides read TGCAGCGTTGAGGGGCGGACAGCTCTAGAAGCTTTCTTT.

The rearrangement joins TRBV7-9 to TRBJ1-2; tentatively, D is TRBD1 (6 bases). CDR1 and CDR2 from the germline V gene are SEHNR and FQNEAQ (reference sequence). V lost 6 bases to trimming and J lost 3 bases, with 14 bases between them. The CDR3 contains 14 residues. The CDR3 here is CASRRGESYYGYTF. CDR3 in DNA: TGTGCCAGCAGAAGGGGGGAGAGCTACTATGGCTACACCTTC.

A single count supports this clonotype. The chain links TRBV6-5 to TRBJ2-1; 12 bases are a match to TRBD2. CDR3 length: 16 amino acids. Germline CDR1 is MNHEY and CDR2 is SVGAGI. V dropped 6 bases and J dropped 11; count of bases not matched to a gene: 14. CDR3 DNA: TGTGCCAGCAGCCAACCTCTAGCGGGGGGGCCTATTAAGCAGTTCTTC. Its translation: CASSQPLAGGPIKQFF.

The CDR3 here is CASSRSGQPQETQYF. Here the CDR3 DNA reads TGCGCCAGCAGCCGCTCGGGGCAGCCTCAAGAGACCCAGTACTTC. This chain uses TRBV5-1 with TRBJ2-5; D tentatively fits TRBD1 or TRBD2 (5 bases each). V was cut by 4 bases and J by 2 bases, with 15 bases left in between. The CDR3 runs to 15 residues. Germline V CDR1 and CDR2: SGHRS, YFSETQ.

This chain connects TRBV12-3 or TRBV12-4 to TRBJ2-3, with TRBD1 identical over 7 bases. This CDR3 region has 15 residues. Trimming at V came to 5 bases and at J to 4 bases, leaving 9 bases not matched to a gene. The CDR3 protein is CASSPRQGSADTQYF. The CDR3 DNA sequence: TGTGCCAGCAGTCCCCGACAGGGAAGTGCAGATACGCAGTATTTT.

In this sample, this clonotype turned up many times. V usage is TRBV5-6 and J usage is TRBJ1-2; no reliable D call. V lost 4 bases and J lost 4, with 14 bases in between. Germline V gene sequence: CDR1 SGHDT, CDR2 YYEEEE. The CDR3 covers 14 residues. The CDR3 is CASSAAGRSYGYTF. CDR3 nucleotide sequence: TGTGCCAGCAGCGCGGCCGGCAGATCCTATGGCTACACCTTC.

This clonotype was counted between two and nine times. The J gene is TRBJ1-5, the V gene TRBV5-1; a weak D match, TRBD1 (6 bases). The CDR3 sequence is 18 residues long. Germline V gene data show CDR1 as SGHRS and CDR2 as YFSETQ. The V and J ends lost 3 bases and 1 base respectively, with 20 bases between them. In nucleotides, the CDR3 is TGCGCCAGCAGCTCCCACACTCTCGGAGGGGGAAGCAATCAGCCCCAGCATTTT. It specifies CASSSHTLGGGSNQPQHF.

The table lists this clonotype with a few counts. The CDR3 bases are TGTGCCAGCAGCTTATTACCGCAAAAGGGGGAGACCCAGTACTTC. Residues: CASSLLPQKGETQYF. V gene TRBV7-2 combines with J gene TRBJ2-5, with D tentatively TRBD1 (5 bases). Germline-derived CDR1 and CDR2 are SGHTA and FQGNSA. The V end was cut by 2 bases, the J end by 5 bases, with 15 bases between. The CDR3 spans 15 residues.

The chain is built from TRBV28 and TRBJ1-5; D is perhaps TRBD1 (5 bases). Germline CDR1 MDHEN, CDR2 SYDVKM. There are 15 residues in the CDR3. V lost 7 bases, J lost 3 bases, and 16 bases lay in between. For the CDR3, the DNA is TGTGCCAGCACCGATACCGAGGGGCACAATCAGCCCCAGCATTTT. It is translated as CASTDTEGHNQPQHF.

J is TRBJ2-5 and V is TRBV9, with D possibly called TRBD1 or TRBD2 (5 bases each). The CDR3 has 13 amino acids. Germline V CDR1 and CDR2: SGDLS, YYNGEE. Between the trimmed V and J ends, which lost 2 bases and 11 bases, there was a span of 16 bases. For the CDR3, the DNA is TGTGCCAGCAGCGTCGGGACCACCTCCCAGCAGTACTTC. This sequence encodes CASSVGTTSQQYF.

This clonotype appeared many times. The gene calls are TRBV5-1 and TRBJ2-4, with TRBD1 matching 8 bases. Trimming at V came to 0 bases and at J to 0 bases, leaving 8 bases not matched to a gene. In germline, CDR1 is SGHRS, CDR2 YFSETQ. This CDR3 has 18 amino acids. The CDR3 sequence is CASSLDEWQGAAKNIQYF. The CDR3, as DNA: TGCGCCAGCAGCTTGGACGAGTGGCAGGGGGCAGCCAAAAACATTCAGTACTTC.

This clonotype was detected only a few times. The V gene is TRBV2, the J gene TRBJ2-1; 16 bases align to TRBD2. This CDR3 contains 16 residues. The germline V gene has CDR1 SNHLY and CDR2 FYNNEI. Unmatched junction bases numbered 3, after V lost 5 bases and J lost 5 bases. Written as DNA, the CDR3 is TGTGCCAGCAGTCAAGGGACTAGCGGGGGGGACAATGAGCAGTTCTTC. Protein sequence: CASSQGTSGGDNEQFF.

As regards this clonotype: A much larger clone lies a single base off, so this may be a read error. CDR3 in amino acids: CARSYSERSSYNEQFF. In DNA form, the CDR3 reads TGTGCCCGCAGTTACTCGGAGCGGAGCTCCTACAATGAGCAGTTCTTC. J is TRBJ2-1 and V is TRBV6-2 or TRBV6-3; TRBD2 might be the D (5 bases). This CDR3 comprises 16 residues. The germline CDR1 and CDR2 sequences are MNHEY and SVGEGT.

The genes are TRBV29-1 and TRBJ2-7; no clear D gene. Germline V gene data show CDR1 as SQVTM and CDR2 as ANQGSEA. CDR3 length: 12 residues. Deletions cut 4 bases from V and 2 bases from J, with 9 bases between. The CDR3 region is CSVAKNPYEQYF. Here the CDR3 DNA reads TGCAGCGTTGCCAAGAACCCCTACGAGCAGTACTTC.

To note about this clonotype: A much larger clone differs from this one at a single base, so this may be a read error. The chain links TRBV7-2 to TRBJ2-5, with TRBD2 matching over 10 bases. The CDR3 is 16 residues long. The germline V gene has CDR1 SGHTA and CDR2 FQGNSA. V was clipped by 1 base and J by 11 bases; unmatched bases: 13. The CDR3, as DNA: TGTGCCAGCAGCTTAGTTACTAGCGGGGTCCAGGGTGAGCAGTACTTC. This encodes CASSLVTSGVQGEQYF. The whole variable domain, filled in from reference TRBV7-2 and TRBJ2-5, reads GAGVSQSPSNKVTEKGKDVELRCDPISGHTALYWYRQSLGQGLEFLIYFQGNSAPDKSGLPSDRFSAERTGGSVSTLTIQRTQQEDSAVYLCASSLVTSGVQGEQYFGPGTRLLVL.

This clonotype has at least ten counts. The chain has TRBV4-2 and TRBJ2-5; TRBD2 matches at 8 bases. Germline V lookup: CDR1 LGHNA, CDR2 YNFKEQ. The CDR3 runs 18 residues. The trim removed 0 bases at V and 1 base at J, leaving 10 bases unmatched. The CDR3 is CASSQDRLTSGSQETQYF. The DNA for the CDR3 is TGTGCCAGCAGCCAAGACCGCCTAACTAGCGGCTCCCAAGAGACCCAGTACTTC.

The chain has TRBV20-1 and TRBJ2-2; D is perhaps TRBD1 (5 bases). Deletions cut 2 bases from V and 4 bases from J, with 11 bases between. Per the germline V gene, CDR1 is DFQATT and CDR2 is SNEGSKA (reference sequence). This CDR3 spans 14 amino acids. CDR3 region: CSARSRVGTGELFF. CDR3 bases: TGCAGTGCTAGAAGCAGGGTTGGCACCGGGGAGCTGTTTTTT.

The rearrangement joins TRBV12-3 or TRBV12-4 to TRBJ1-5; D ambiguous. Trimming removed 1 base from V and 5 bases from J, with 6 bases in between. The CDR3 sequence is 13 residues long. CDR3 loop: CASSLEGYQPQHF. In DNA, the CDR3 is TGTGCCAGCAGTTTAGAGGGTTATCAGCCCCAGCATTTT.

V usage is TRBV29-1 and J usage is TRBJ2-3; D uncertain. The V and J ends lost 3 bases and 7 bases respectively, with 5 bases between them. The CDR3 runs 10 residues. Germline V gene data show CDR1 as SQVTM and CDR2 as ANQGSEA. This chain's CDR3 is CSVEGNTQYF. The CDR3 DNA follows: TGCAGCGTTGAGGGAAATACGCAGTATTTT.

The chain employs TRBV6-1 and TRBJ2-5; D gene ambiguous. Germline CDR1 and CDR2: MNHNS and SASEGT. The CDR3 has 13 residues. Trimming took 3 bases from V and 7 from J, leaving 12 bases between them. The DNA for the CDR3 is TGTGCCAGCAGTGAGTCTAACGGATGGACCCAGTACTTC. Translated, it gives CASSESNGWTQYF.